A selection of T cell receptor beta chains follows, all from one sample in a study of blood T cell repertoires in COVID-19. Sequenced by immunoSEQ multiplex PCR; TCRdb stores in-frame clones only, minus some. The sample has about 130,000 clones; approximately 84% are singletons. The sample taken for sequencing was peripheral blood. These receptors came from a human donor in a cohort sampled during active COVID-19. Each CDR3 is given with its conserved first and last residue. A D gene is named only where the DNA matches it firmly. Size tells how often a clone was seen (once, few, many) or the class of an expanded clone, and some rows leave it out.

V: TRBV6-2/TRBV6-3; D: .; J: TRBJ1-1; size: .; CDR3: CASSYHWATEAFF; DNA: TGTGCCAGCAGTTACCACTGGGCCACTGAAGCTTTCTTT
V: TRBV29-1; D: .; J: TRBJ1-5; size: .; CDR3: CSVVTGKLGGNQPQHF; DNA: TGCAGCGTTGTTACAGGGAAGTTAGGTGGCAATCAGCCCCAGCATTTT
V: TRBV19; D: TRBD1; J: TRBJ1-1; size: .; CDR3: CASREGATEAFF; DNA: TGTGCCAGTAGGGAGGGGGCCACTGAAGCTTTCTTT
V: TRBV2; D: .; J: TRBJ2-3; size: .; CDR3: CASSWGPPYLNDTQYF; DNA: TGTGCCAGCAGCTGGGGGCCCCCATATCTAAACGATACGCAGTATTTT
V: TRBV6-5; D: .; J: TRBJ1-3; size: .; CDR3: CATLDQNGGNTIYF; DNA: TGTGCCACCCTCGACCAAAACGGGGGAAACACCATATATTTT
V: TRBV7-6; D: .; J: TRBJ2-1; size: .; CDR3: CASSLAQGVNEQFF; DNA: TGTGCCAGCAGCTTAGCGCAAGGGGTCAATGAGCAGTTCTTC
V: TRBV29-1; D: .; J: TRBJ1-2; size: once; CDR3: CSVVGVGGYTF; DNA: TGCAGCGTTGTCGGGGTTGGTGGCTACACCTTC
V: TRBV10-2; D: TRBD1; J: TRBJ1-2; size: once; CDR3: CASRTGTGGADYGYTF; DNA: TGCGCCAGCAGAACCGGGACAGGGGGCGCGGACTATGGCTACACCTTC
V: TRBV11-3; D: .; J: TRBJ2-3; size: .; CDR3: CASSLSLGTDTQYF; DNA: TGTGCCAGCAGCTTAAGCCTCGGCACAGATACGCAGTATTTT
V: TRBV30; D: .; J: TRBJ1-6; size: many; CDR3: CAWSPRGWDSPLHF; DNA: TGTGCCTGGAGTCCACGCGGGTGGGATTCACCCCTCCACTTT
V: TRBV5-4; D: .; J: TRBJ1-1; size: .; CDR3: CASSLQPGASEAFF; DNA: TGTGCCAGCAGCTTACAACCGGGAGCTTCTGAAGCTTTCTTT
V: TRBV19; D: .; J: TRBJ1-5; size: .; CDR3: CASTGGISNQPQHF; DNA: TGTGCCAGTACCGGAGGGATTAGCAATCAGCCCCAGCATTTT
V: TRBV15; D: TRBD2; J: TRBJ2-3; size: .; CDR3: CATSRDGTSGTDTQYF; DNA: TGTGCCACCAGCAGAGACGGGACTAGCGGCACAGATACGCAGTATTTT
V: TRBV6-6; D: TRBD1; J: TRBJ2-1; size: .; CDR3: CASSYSQGGNEQFF; DNA: TGTGCCAGCAGTTACTCACAGGGGGGCAATGAGCAGTTCTTC
V: TRBV2; D: .; J: TRBJ1-6; size: few; CDR3: CASSGTGDSPLHF; DNA: TGTGCCAGCAGTGGGACGGGAGATTCACCCCTCCACTTT
V: TRBV2; D: TRBD2; J: TRBJ2-3; size: once; CDR3: CASSEPGLADTDTQYF; DNA: TGTGCCAGCAGTGAACCGGGACTAGCGGACACAGATACGCAGTATTTT